The 28 T cell receptor beta chains below come from one sample, sequenced in a study of T cells in Graves' hyperthyroidism and ophthalmopathy. Amplification of TCR beta CDR3 regions was performed using RNA transcripts as template. HTBI primers drove first-round RT-PCR of the TCR CDR3. TCRdb independently ran MiXCR on the multiplex PCR reads; one entry per CDR3 protein. The sample includes around 570,000 distinct CDR3 sequences, 15% to 20% seen only once; the top ten take about half. The sample consisted of blood. These receptors were taken from a man aged 35-49 years with Graves' ophthalmopathy.

This clonotype was observed many times. The chain joins TRBV11-2 to TRBJ2-1; 9 bases align to TRBD2. CDR3 length: 15 residues. CDR1 SGHAT and CDR2 FQNNGV come from the germline V gene. Trimming cost V 5 bases and J 8 bases; bases outside gene matches: 10. CDR3 DNA sequence: TGTGCCAGCAGCCCTGGGGGGAGCGGGAGGCATGAGCAGTTCTTC. Residues: CASSPGGSGRHEQFF.

This clonotype was counted at least ten times. The chain couples TRBV11-3 to TRBJ2-1; 13 bases line up with TRBD2. Per germline, CDR1 SGHNT and CDR2 YENEEA. Losses at the gene ends were 3 bases for V and 8 bases for J; bases not matched to a gene: 4. CDR3 length: 15 residues. Here the CDR3 reads CASSFTSGGGDEQFF. Here the CDR3 DNA reads TGTGCCAGCAGCTTTACTAGCGGGGGGGGTGATGAGCAGTTCTTC.

As for this clonotype: A much more abundant neighbour one base away suggests this may be a read error. V gene TRBV2 combines with J gene TRBJ1-1; TRBD1 agrees at 9 bases. Germline V gene sequence: CDR1 SNHLY, CDR2 FYNNEI. The CDR3 is 16 residues long. CDR3 in DNA: TGTGCCAGCAGGGGGGACAGGGAGATTGCGGGCACTGAAACTTTCTTT. It specifies CASRGDREIAGTETFF.

V is TRBV28 and J is TRBJ1-1; D is undetermined. Trimming took off 6 bases at V and 1 base at J, with 12 bases between the two ends. CDR3 length: 14 amino acids. Germline V gene lookup returns CDR1 MDHEN and CDR2 SYDVKM. CDR3 residues: CASRPGGPNTEAFF. The CDR3 DNA reads TGTGCCAGCAGGCCGGGAGGCCCGAACACTGAAGCTTTCTTT.

In its sample, this clonotype was seen a few times. This chain uses TRBV20-1 with TRBJ2-7; a possible D gene is TRBD2 (5 bases). Germline lookup yields CDR1 DFQATT and CDR2 SNEGSKA (reference sequence). This CDR3 contains 10 residues. For the CDR3, the DNA is TGCAGCCCGGTGAGCGGCGAGCAGTACTTC. It encodes CSPVSGEQYF.

The chain combines TRBV27 with TRBJ1-5; weak D call: TRBD1 (5 bases). Trimming shortened V by 4 bases and J by 4 bases, and 17 bases separated the two germline ends. The CDR3 consists of 16 residues. CDR1 and CDR2 from the germline V gene are MNHEY and SMNVEV (reference sequence). The CDR3 DNA is TGTGCCAGCAGTTCTCTCGCAGGGCGAGGGAATCAGCCCCAGCATTTT. It codes for CASSSLAGRGNQPQHF.

The genes are TRBV12-3 or TRBV12-4 and TRBJ1-4, with a possible D match to TRBD1 (5 bases). The CDR3 contains 16 residues. The germline V and J ends were trimmed by 1 base and 7 bases, with 16 bases remaining between them. CDR3 nucleotide sequence: TGTGCCAGCAGTTTAGGTTGGGGGTCCAGCGGTGAAAAACTGTTTTTT. Translating gives CASSLGWGSSGEKLFF.

This clonotype has just a few counts. This chain links TRBV28 with TRBJ1-4, with a weak D call TRBD1 (6 bases). Deletions cut 7 bases from V and 0 bases from J, with 12 bases between. This CDR3 is built from 15 residues. Germline loops: CDR1 MDHEN, CDR2 SYDVKM. The CDR3 region is CASIRGGATNEKLFF. CDR3 sequence (DNA): TGTGCCAGCATACGAGGGGGGGCAACTAATGAAAAACTGTTTTTT.

In this sample, this clonotype turned up many times. The V and J genes are TRBV18 and TRBJ2-3; 8 bases line up with TRBD2. CDR3 size: 15 residues. V shed 2 bases and J 1 base; nucleotides not matched to a gene: 2. CDR1 and CDR2 (germline): KGHSH, LQKENI. CDR3 DNA sequence: TGTGCCAGCTCACCAGAGACTAGCGGCACAGATACGCAGTATTTT. Translation gives CASSPETSGTDTQYF.

This clonotype was counted between two and nine times. The gene calls are TRBV5-8 and TRBJ2-2, with unresolved D. Germline CDR1 and CDR2: SGHTS and YDEGEE. The CDR3 spans 12 residues. V was pared by 3 bases and J by 7 bases, with 7 bases between. The CDR3 reads CASSSVGGELFF. The CDR3 DNA reads as TGTGCCAGCAGCTCGGTCGGCGGGGAGCTGTTTTTT.

This clonotype was found many times. The chain links TRBV3-1 to TRBJ2-1; 7 bases align to TRBD2. The length of the CDR3 is 15 residues. The germline CDR1 and CDR2 sequences are LGHDT and YNNKEL (reference sequence). With V trimmed by 2 bases and J by 6 bases, 7 bases remained unmatched. The CDR3 loop reads CASSQFPGRSNEQFF. The CDR3 DNA reads TGTGCCAGCAGCCAATTCCCCGGGAGGTCCAATGAGCAGTTCTTC.

This clonotype was seen a handful of times. This chain connects TRBV29-1 to TRBJ2-3; D may match TRBD1 or TRBD2 (5 bases each). Germline CDR1 and CDR2: SQVTM and ANQGSEA. The CDR3 length is 12 residues. V lost 1 base and J 5 bases, leaving 7 bases between the germline ends. Here the CDR3 reads CSVEGGVDTQYF. The CDR3 region has the DNA TGCAGCGTTGAAGGAGGGGTAGATACGCAGTATTTT.

In its sample, this clonotype was seen a few times. The CDR3 coding sequence is TGTGCCAGCAGAACACTCATGTCAGAGACCCAGTACTTC. Encoded protein: CASRTLMSETQYF. V usage is TRBV27 and J usage is TRBJ2-5; no clear D gene. Germline values: CDR1 MNHEY, CDR2 SMNVEV (reference sequence). This CDR3 spans 13 amino acids. With 6 bases removed from V and 4 bases from J, the gap between germline ends came to 12 bases.

This clonotype has at least ten counts. The chain joins TRBV28 to TRBJ2-1; D assignment may be TRBD1 or TRBD2 (5 bases each). Per the germline V gene, CDR1 is MDHEN and CDR2 is SYDVKM. Trimming removed 9 bases at V and 0 bases at J, with 15 bases between. The CDR3 sequence is 15 residues long. The CDR3 reads CASRAEGSSYNEQFF. CDR3 DNA: TGTGCCAGTAGAGCAGAGGGGAGCTCCTACAATGAGCAGTTCTTC.

This clonotype was seen many times. The chain employs TRBV6-6 and TRBJ2-5, with 13 bases identical to TRBD2. Germline CDR1 reads MNHNY; CDR2 reads SVGAGI (reference sequence). V trimming: 0 bases; J trimming: 5 bases; junction bases outside the gene matches: 12. CDR3 length: 19 residues. CDR3: CASSYSGIRTSGRLETQYF. As DNA, the CDR3 is TGTGCCAGCAGTTACTCGGGAATCCGGACTAGCGGGAGATTGGAGACCCAGTACTTC.

This clonotype has a count of ten or more. The chain recombines TRBV12-3 or TRBV12-4 with TRBJ2-1, with 15 bases aligning to TRBD2. V was clipped by 5 bases and J by 4 bases; unmatched bases: 6. This CDR3 contains 17 residues. As DNA, the CDR3 is TGTGCCAGCAGTAGCCGGACTAGCGGGAGGGGGTACAATGAGCAGTTCTTC. Translation gives CASSSRTSGRGYNEQFF.

The chain joins TRBV3-1 to TRBJ2-1; no clear D gene. The CDR3 contains 13 residues. CDR1 is LGHDT, CDR2 YNNKEL, per germline (reference sequence). V lost 2 bases and J 7 bases, leaving 9 bases between the germline ends. CDR3 loop: CASSQTVRNEQFF. Here the CDR3 DNA reads TGTGCCAGCAGCCAAACTGTGCGTAATGAGCAGTTCTTC.

This clonotype was seen once. With a much larger clone just one base away, this may be a read error. The chain combines TRBV6-1 with TRBJ2-7; 8 positions agree with TRBD2. Germline-derived CDR1 and CDR2 are MNHNS and SASEGT. CDR3 size: 16 residues. V was pared by 5 bases and J by 6 bases, with 15 bases of the junction left unmatched. The DNA for the CDR3 is TGTGCCAGCAGTCCCCGAAGCGGGAGACGGGCGATCGAGCAGTACTTC. Translation gives CASSPRSGRRAIEQYF.

The J gene is TRBJ1-2, the V gene TRBV5-1, with D possibly TRBD1 on 6 matching bases. The germline V gene has CDR1 SGHRS and CDR2 YFSETQ. Trimming pared 4 bases from V and 6 bases from J, leaving 16 bases between. There are 14 residues in the CDR3. The CDR3 bases are TGCGCCAGCAGCGCGACAGGACCCTGGGATGGCTACACCTTC. Its translation is CASSATGPWDGYTF. Looking up the rest from reference TRBV5-1 and TRBJ1-2 gives the full variable domain: KAGVTQTPRYLIKTRGQQVTLSCSPISGHRSVSWYQQTPGQGLQFLFEYFSETQRNKGNFPGRFSGRQFSNSRSEMNVSTLELGDSALYLCASSATGPWDGYTFGSGTRLTVV.

This clonotype was seen repeatedly, ten times or more. The chain uses TRBV30 and TRBJ1-5, with TRBD1 matching 9 bases. Germline values: CDR1 GTSNPN, CDR2 SVGIG (reference sequence). V was clipped by 2 bases and J by 4 bases; unmatched bases: 3. This CDR3 has 14 residues. The DNA for the CDR3 is TGTGCCTGGAGTACCGGACAGGGGAATCAGCCCCAGCATTTT. Its translation: CAWSTGQGNQPQHF.

The rearrangement links TRBV2 to TRBJ2-1; 8 bases are shared with TRBD1. V lost 6 bases to trimming and J lost 6 bases; unmatched junction nucleotides: 16. The V gene's germline CDR1 is SNHLY and CDR2 FYNNEI. This CDR3 has 17 amino acids. CDR3 DNA sequence: TGTGCCAGCAGCACACTCCCCCGGGACAGGACCCCCAATGAGCAGTTCTTC. It yields the protein CASSTLPRDRTPNEQFF.

Regarding this clonotype: Since a much larger clone is just one base distant, this may be a read error. The chain employs TRBV5-1 and TRBJ2-7, with 7 bases aligning to TRBD1. V lost 2 bases and J lost 3; bases outside the gene matches: 11. The germline V gene encodes CDR1 SGHRS and CDR2 YFSETQ. CDR3 length equals 16 residues. The CDR3 loop reads CASSFTTGTFDYEQYF. The CDR3 region has the DNA TGCGCCAGCAGCTTCACGACAGGGACGTTCGACTACGAGCAGTACTTC.

This clonotype was counted only a few times. The chain couples TRBV6-5 to TRBJ2-1; 11 bases fit TRBD2. V lost 3 bases to trimming and J lost 5 bases; unmatched junction nucleotides: 6. This CDR3 is built from 16 residues. The germline gives CDR1 MNHEY, CDR2 SVGAGI. This chain's CDR3 is CASSYTSGSGNNEQFF. CDR3 nucleotide sequence: TGTGCCAGCAGTTATACTAGCGGGAGTGGTAACAATGAGCAGTTCTTC.

This clonotype was detected only a few times. The CDR3 spells CASRPLTGVIGELFF. CDR3 coding DNA: TGTGCCAGCCGCCCTTTAACGGGAGTTATCGGGGAGCTGTTTTTT. V gene TRBV6-1 combines with J gene TRBJ2-2; tentatively, D is TRBD2 (6 bases). V shed 8 bases and J shed 7 bases, with 20 bases lying between them. Germline V gene lookup returns CDR1 MNHNS and CDR2 SASEGT. The CDR3 covers 15 residues.

The chain carries TRBV28 and TRBJ1-2; 7 bases fit TRBD1. V was pared by 5 bases and J by 8 bases, with 14 bases of the junction left unmatched. This CDR3 is 15 amino acids long. Germline V gene data show CDR1 as MDHEN and CDR2 as SYDVKM. The CDR3 coding sequence is TGTGCCAGCAGTCCCCCGTTGGGACAGTATTCGGGCTACACCTTC. Its protein product is CASSPPLGQYSGYTF.

V usage is TRBV3-1 and J usage is TRBJ2-3, with 8 positions matching TRBD1. Germline V lookup: CDR1 LGHDT, CDR2 YNNKEL (reference sequence). The CDR3 is made up of 16 amino acids. Germline trimming cut 6 bases from V and 2 bases from J; bases unmatched to any gene: 10. The CDR3 DNA is TGTGCCAGCAGAGTTGGCGGACAGGGACACACAGATACGCAGTATTTT. The encoded protein is CASRVGGQGHTDTQYF.

This clonotype was seen ten or more times. V usage is TRBV28 and J usage is TRBJ1-2, with a possible D match to TRBD1 (5 bases). Germline loops: CDR1 MDHEN, CDR2 SYDVKM. Trimming removed 5 bases at V and 4 bases at J, with 11 bases between. CDR3 size: 13 residues. DNA for the CDR3: TGTGCCAGCAGTACAACAGGATCCTATGGCTACACCTTC. Protein product: CASSTTGSYGYTF.

This clonotype was seen a handful of times. The rearrangement joins TRBV19 to TRBJ1-1; 7 nucleotides match TRBD1. The CDR3 spans 14 residues. V shed 4 bases and J 4 bases; nucleotides not matched to a gene: 6. The germline CDR1 and CDR2 sequences are LNHDA and SQIVND (reference sequence). For the CDR3, the DNA is TGTGCCAGTAGTAAAAGGGGGCAGGGCACTGAAGCTTTCTTT. Protein product: CASSKRGQGTEAFF.